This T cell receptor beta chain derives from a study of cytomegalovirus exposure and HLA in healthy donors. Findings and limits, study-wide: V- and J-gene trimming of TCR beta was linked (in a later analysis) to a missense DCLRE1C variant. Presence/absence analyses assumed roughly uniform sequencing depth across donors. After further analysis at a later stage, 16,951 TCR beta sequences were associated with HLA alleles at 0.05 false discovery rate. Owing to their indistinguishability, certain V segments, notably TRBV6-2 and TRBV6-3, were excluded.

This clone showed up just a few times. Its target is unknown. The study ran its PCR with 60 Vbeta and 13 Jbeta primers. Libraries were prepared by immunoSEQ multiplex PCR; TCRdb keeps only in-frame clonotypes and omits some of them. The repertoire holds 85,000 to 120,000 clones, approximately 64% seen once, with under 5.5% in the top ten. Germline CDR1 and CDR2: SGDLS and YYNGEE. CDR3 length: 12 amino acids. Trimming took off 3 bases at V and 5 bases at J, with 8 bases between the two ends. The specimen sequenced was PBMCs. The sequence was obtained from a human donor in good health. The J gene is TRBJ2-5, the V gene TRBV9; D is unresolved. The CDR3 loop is CASSATTETQYF. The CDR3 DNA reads TGTGCCAGCAGCGCTACTACGGAGACCCAGTACTTC. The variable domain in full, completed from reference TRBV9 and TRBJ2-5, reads DSGVTQTPKHLITATGQRVTLRCSPRSGDLSVYWYQQSLDQGLQFLIQYYNGEERAKGNILERFSAQQFPDLHSELNLSSLELGDSALYFCASSATTETQYFGPGTRLLVL.